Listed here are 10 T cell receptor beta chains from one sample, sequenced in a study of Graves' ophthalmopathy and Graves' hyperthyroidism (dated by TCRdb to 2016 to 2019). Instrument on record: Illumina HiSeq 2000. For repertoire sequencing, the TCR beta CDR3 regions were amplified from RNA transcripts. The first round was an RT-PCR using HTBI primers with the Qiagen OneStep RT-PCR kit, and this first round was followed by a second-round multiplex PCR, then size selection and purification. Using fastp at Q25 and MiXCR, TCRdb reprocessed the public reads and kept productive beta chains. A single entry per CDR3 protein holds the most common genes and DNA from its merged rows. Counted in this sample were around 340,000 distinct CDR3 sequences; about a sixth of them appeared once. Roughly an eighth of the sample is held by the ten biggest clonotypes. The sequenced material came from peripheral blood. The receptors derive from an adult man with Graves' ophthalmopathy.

The CDR3 is CASRDINLNTEAFF. CDR3 in DNA: TGTGCCAGCAGGGACATCAATCTGAACACTGAAGCTTTCTTT. The V gene is TRBV6-1, the J gene TRBJ1-1; possible D gene TRBD1, 5 bases. Germline V gene sequence: CDR1 MNHNS, CDR2 SASEGT. The CDR3 is 14 amino acids. Trimming took off 6 bases at V and 0 bases at J, with 11 bases between the two ends.

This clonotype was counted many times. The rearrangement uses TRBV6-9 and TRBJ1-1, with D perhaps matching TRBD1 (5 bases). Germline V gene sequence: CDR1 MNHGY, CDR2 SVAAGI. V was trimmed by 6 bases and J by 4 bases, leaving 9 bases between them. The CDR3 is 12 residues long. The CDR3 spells CASSLDSTEAFF. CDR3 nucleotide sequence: TGTGCCAGCAGCCTAGACAGCACTGAAGCTTTCTTT.

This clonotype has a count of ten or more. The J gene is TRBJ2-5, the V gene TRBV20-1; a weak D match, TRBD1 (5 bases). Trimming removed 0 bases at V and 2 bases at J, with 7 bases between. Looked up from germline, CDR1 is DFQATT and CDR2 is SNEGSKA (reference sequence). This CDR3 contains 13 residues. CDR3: CSARDHRQETQYF. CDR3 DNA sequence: TGCAGTGCTAGAGACCACAGGCAAGAGACCCAGTACTTC.

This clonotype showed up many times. CDR3 coding DNA: TGTGCCAGCAGTCCACAGGGGGTCGGAGAGACCCAGTACTTC. It translates to CASSPQGVGETQYF. The J gene is TRBJ2-5, the V gene TRBV6-5, with TRBD1 identical over 8 bases. The ends lost 5 bases at V and 4 bases at J; junction bases unmatched: 6. The germline V gene has CDR1 MNHEY and CDR2 SVGAGI. This CDR3 is 14 amino acids long.

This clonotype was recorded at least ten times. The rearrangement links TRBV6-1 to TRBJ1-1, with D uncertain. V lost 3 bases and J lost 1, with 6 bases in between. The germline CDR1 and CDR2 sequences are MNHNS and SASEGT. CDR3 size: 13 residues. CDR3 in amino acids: CASSDAPNTEAFF. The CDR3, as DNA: TGTGCCAGCAGTGATGCACCGAACACTGAAGCTTTCTTT.

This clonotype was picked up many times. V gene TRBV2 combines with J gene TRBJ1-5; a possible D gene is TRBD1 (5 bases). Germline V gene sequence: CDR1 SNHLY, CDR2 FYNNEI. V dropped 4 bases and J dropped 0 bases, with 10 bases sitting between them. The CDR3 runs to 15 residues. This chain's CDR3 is CASSVWGDSNQPQHF. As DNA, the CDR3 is TGTGCCAGCAGTGTCTGGGGGGATAGCAATCAGCCCCAGCATTTT. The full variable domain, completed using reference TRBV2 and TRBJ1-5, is EPEVTQTPSHQVTQMGQEVILRCVPISNHLYFYWYRQILGQKVEFLVSFYNNEISEKSEIFDDQFSVERPDGSNFTLKIRSTKLEDSAMYFCASSVWGDSNQPQHFGDGTRLSIL.

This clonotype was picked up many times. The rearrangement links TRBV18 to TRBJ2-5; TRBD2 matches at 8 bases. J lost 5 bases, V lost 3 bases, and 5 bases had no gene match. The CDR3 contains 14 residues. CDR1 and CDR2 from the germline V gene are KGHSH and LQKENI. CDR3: CASSPGLAYETQYF. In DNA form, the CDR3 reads TGTGCCAGCTCACCCGGACTAGCATACGAGACCCAGTACTTC.

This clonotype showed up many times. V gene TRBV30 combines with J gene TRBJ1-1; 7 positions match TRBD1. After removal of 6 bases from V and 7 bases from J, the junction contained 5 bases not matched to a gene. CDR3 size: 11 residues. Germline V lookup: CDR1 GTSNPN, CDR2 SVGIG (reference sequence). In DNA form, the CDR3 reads TGTGCCTGTAAGAGGGACAGTGAAGCTTTCTTT. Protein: CACKRDSEAFF.

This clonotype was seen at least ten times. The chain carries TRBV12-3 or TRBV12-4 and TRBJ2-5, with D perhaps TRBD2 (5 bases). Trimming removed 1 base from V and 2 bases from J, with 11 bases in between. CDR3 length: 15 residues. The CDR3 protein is CASSLVGLAQETQYF. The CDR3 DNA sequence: TGTGCCAGCAGTTTAGTAGGGCTAGCACAAGAGACCCAGTACTTC.

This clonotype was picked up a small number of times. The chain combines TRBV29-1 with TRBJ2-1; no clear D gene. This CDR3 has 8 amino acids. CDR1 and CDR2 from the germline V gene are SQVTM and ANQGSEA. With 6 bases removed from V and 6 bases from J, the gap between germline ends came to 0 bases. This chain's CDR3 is CSVNEQFF. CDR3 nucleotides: TGCAGCGTCAATGAGCAGTTCTTC.